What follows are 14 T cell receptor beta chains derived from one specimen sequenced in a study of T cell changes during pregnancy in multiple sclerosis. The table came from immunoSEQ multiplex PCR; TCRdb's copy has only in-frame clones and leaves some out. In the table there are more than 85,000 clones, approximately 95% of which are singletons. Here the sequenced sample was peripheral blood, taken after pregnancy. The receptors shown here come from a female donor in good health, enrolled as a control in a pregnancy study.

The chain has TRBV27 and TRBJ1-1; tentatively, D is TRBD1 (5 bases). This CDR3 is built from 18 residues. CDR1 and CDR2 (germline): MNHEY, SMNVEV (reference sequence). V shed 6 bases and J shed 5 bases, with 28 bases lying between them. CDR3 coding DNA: TGTGCCAGCAGCCTCAGGGAGGCCGGGGTAGATAGGAGGACTGAAGCTTTCTTT. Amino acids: CASSLREAGVDRRTEAFF.

The CDR3 coding sequence is TGTGCCAGCAGTGAAGCGAGGGGGAAAGGAGTAAACACCATATATTTT. Translated, it gives CASSEARGKGVNTIYF. The chain combines TRBV6-1 with TRBJ1-3; possible D gene TRBD1, 6 bases. With 0 bases removed from V and 6 bases from J, the gap between germline ends came to 15 bases. Germline values: CDR1 MNHNS, CDR2 SASEGT. The length of the CDR3 is 16 residues.

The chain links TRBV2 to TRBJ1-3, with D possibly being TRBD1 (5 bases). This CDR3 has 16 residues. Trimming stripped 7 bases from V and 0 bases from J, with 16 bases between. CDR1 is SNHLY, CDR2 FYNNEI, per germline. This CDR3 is CASMSDSLISGNTIYF. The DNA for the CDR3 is TGTGCCAGCATGTCTGACAGCCTAATCTCTGGAAACACCATATATTTT.

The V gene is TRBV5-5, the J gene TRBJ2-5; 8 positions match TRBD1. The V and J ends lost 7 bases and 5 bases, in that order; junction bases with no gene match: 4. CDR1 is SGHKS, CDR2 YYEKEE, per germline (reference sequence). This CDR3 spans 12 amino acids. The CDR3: CASGRQGETQYF. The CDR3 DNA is TGTGCCAGCGGCAGACAGGGGGAGACCCAGTACTTC.

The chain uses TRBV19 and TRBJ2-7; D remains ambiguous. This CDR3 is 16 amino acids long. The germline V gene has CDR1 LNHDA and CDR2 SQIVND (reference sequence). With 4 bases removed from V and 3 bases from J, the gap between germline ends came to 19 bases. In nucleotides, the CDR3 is TGTGCCAGTAGTAGCATTCCTGTTGAGTCCCGCTACGAGCAGTACTTC. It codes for CASSSIPVESRYEQYF.

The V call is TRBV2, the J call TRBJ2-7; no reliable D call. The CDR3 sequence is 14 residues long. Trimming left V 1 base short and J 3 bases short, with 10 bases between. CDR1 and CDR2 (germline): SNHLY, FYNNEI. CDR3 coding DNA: TGTGCCAGCAGTGAAGGCGGCTCGATCTACGAGCAGTACTTC. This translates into CASSEGGSIYEQYF.

This chain's CDR3 is CASRGLAGFNEQFF. CDR3 bases: TGTGCCAGCAGGGGACTAGCGGGGTTTAATGAGCAGTTCTTC. V and J are TRBV2 and TRBJ2-1; 13 bases agree with TRBD2. J gave up 7 bases and V 6 bases, and 3 bases lay outside the gene matches. The CDR3 is 14 amino acids. Germline V gene lookup returns CDR1 SNHLY and CDR2 FYNNEI.

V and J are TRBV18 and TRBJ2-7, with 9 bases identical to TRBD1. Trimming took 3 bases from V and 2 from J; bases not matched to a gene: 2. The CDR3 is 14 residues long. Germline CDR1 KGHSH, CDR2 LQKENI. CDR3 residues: CASSPGQGPYEQYF. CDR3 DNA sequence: TGTGCCAGCTCACCGGGACAGGGACCCTACGAGCAGTACTTC.

The CDR3 nucleotides are TGTGCCAGCAGCGCAATAGCGGGAGGGGACCACGAGCAGTACTTC. It translates to CASSAIAGGDHEQYF. V and J are TRBV5-4 and TRBJ2-7; 11 bases are shared with TRBD2. V was pared by 4 bases and J by 5 bases, with 8 bases of the junction left unmatched. The CDR3 loop spans 15 amino acids. The germline CDR1 and CDR2 sequences are SGHNT and YYREEE (reference sequence). Complete variable domain (other parts from reference TRBV5-4 and TRBJ2-7): ETGVTQSPTHLIKTRGQQVTLRCSSQSGHNTVSWYQQALGQGPQFIFQYYREEENGRGNFPPRFSGLQFPNYSSELNVNALELDDSALYLCASSAIAGGDHEQYFGPGTRLTVT.

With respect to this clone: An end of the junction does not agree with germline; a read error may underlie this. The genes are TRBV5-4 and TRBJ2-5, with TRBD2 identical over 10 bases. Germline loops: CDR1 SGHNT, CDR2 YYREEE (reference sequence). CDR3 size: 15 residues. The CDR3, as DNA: TGTGTCAGCAGCCCTTATACTAGCGGGGAGGAGACCCAGTACTTC. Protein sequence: CVSSPYTSGEETQYF.

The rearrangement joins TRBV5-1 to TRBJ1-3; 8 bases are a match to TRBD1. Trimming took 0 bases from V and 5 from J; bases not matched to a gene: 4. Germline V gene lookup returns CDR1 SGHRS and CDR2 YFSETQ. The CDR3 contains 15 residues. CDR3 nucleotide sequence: TGCGCCAGCAGCTTGGCAGGACAGGGTCGAAACACCATATATTTT. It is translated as CASSLAGQGRNTIYF. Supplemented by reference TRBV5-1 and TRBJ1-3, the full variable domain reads KAGVTQTPRYLIKTRGQQVTLSCSPISGHRSVSWYQQTPGQGLQFLFEYFSETQRNKGNFPGRFSGRQFSNSRSEMNVSTLELGDSALYLCASSLAGQGRNTIYFGEGSWLTVV.

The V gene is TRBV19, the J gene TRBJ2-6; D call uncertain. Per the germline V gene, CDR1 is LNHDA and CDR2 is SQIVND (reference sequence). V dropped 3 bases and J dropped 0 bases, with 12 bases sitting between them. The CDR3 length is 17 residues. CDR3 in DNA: TGTGCCAGTAGTATTCGGAGCAGCTACTCTGGGGCCAACGTCCTGACTTTC. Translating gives CASSIRSSYSGANVLTF.

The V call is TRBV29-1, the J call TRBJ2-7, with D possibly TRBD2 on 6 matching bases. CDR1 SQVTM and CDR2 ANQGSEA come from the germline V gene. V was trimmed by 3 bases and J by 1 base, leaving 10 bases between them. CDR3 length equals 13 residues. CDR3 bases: TGCAGCGTTGATGTGGGGGGTTCCTACGAGCAGTACTTC. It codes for CSVDVGGSYEQYF.

CDR3 coding DNA: TGTGCCAGCAGTCTACCGGGACAGGGGGCAAACGAGCAGTACTTC. Translating gives CASSLPGQGANEQYF. The genes are TRBV28 and TRBJ2-7; 12 bases are shared with TRBD1. CDR1 and CDR2 (germline): MDHEN, SYDVKM. Unmatched junction bases numbered 7, after V lost 5 bases and J lost 5 bases. CDR3 length: 15 amino acids.